The clone carrying this T cell receptor (beta chain) showed up just once. Its specificity is unknown. V was cut by 4 bases and J by 2 bases, with 22 bases left in between. Germline V lookup: CDR1 MGHRA, CDR2 YSYEKL. The CDR3 spans 18 residues. The data are from a study of chemoradiotherapy in HPV16-positive cancers. Study in general: Candidate HPV-specific clones and shared TCR motifs came from two HPV16-positive patients. Whole-study findings and limits: Better recurrence-free survival went with HPV-responsive T-cell expansion in HPV16-positive patients. Functional assays defining HPV-specific T cells used only a couple of HPV16-positive patients. Candidate HPV-specific clones and E7-related TCR motifs grew in tumor during treatment.

The assay was immunoSEQ multiplex PCR, and TCRdb's table has in-frame clones only and misses some. The data contain 13,000 to 15,000 clones, approximately 91% of them singletons. This chain uses TRBV4-1 with TRBJ2-3; D is possibly TRBD2 (5 bases). The specimen comprised blood, sampled from a patient who underwent chemoradiotherapy. This TCR was sampled from a human donor with HPV-associated anogenital cancer. CDR3 nucleotides: TGCGCCAGCAGCCCCGTCGGTCTGGCTAGCCGATACACAGATACGCAGTATTTT. Amino acids: CASSPVGLASRYTDTQYF.